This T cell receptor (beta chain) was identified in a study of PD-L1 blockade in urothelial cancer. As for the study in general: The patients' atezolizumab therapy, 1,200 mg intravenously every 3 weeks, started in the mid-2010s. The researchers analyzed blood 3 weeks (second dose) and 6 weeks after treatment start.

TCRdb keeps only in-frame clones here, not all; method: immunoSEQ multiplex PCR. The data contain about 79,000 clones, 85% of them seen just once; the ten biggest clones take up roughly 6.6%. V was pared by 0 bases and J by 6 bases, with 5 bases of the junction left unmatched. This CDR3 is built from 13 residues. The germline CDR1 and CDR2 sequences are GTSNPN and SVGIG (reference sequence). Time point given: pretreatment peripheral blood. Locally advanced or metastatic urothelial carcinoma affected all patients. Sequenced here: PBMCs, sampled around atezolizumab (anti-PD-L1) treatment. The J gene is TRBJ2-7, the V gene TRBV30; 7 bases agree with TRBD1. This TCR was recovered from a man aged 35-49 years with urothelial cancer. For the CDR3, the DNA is TGTGCCTGGAGTGTATACTCAGGGGGCGAGCAGTACTTC. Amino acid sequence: CAWSVYSGGEQYF.